Detailed here is one TCR beta chain. Its antigen target is currently unknown. No qualities accompany the bases; no much larger clone lies one base away. This specimen belongs to a study of shared clonotypes between healthy human individuals (TCRdb year 2020). Regarding the research as a whole: Two women and three men aged 18 to 49 years were included in the cohort. For each donor, CD4 naive and CD4 memory were each given three plates, CD8 naive was given two plates, and CD8 memory was given one plate. The study deeply sequenced blood TCR repertoires of about five healthy adults to estimate repertoire size and the extent of clonotype sharing between individuals. To increase sequencing depth and limit assay-specific biases, different laboratories used diverse techniques to prepare libraries and sequence TCR repertoires. Per donor, leukapheresis produced somewhere between about 0.85 and 10 billion PBMCs.

General study outcomes and caveats: Sampling was restricted to blood, and TCR repertoires in tissues likely differ from the TCR repertoires found in blood. Across four donors, about 4.5% of naive CD4, approximately 3.6% of naive CD8, roughly 2.2% of memory CD4, and under 0.45% of memory CD8 clonotypes were shared. The genetic and exposure-history diversity represented was limited by the small number of donors. Based on pairwise subsampling, the degree of clonotype sharing among donors was expected to be affected by sequencing depth. Larger estimated clonotype richness was generally found for naive subsets than for memory subsets. Incomplete sequencing was indicated by rarefaction of sorted-subset datasets, despite the large sequencing depth. Compared with non-shared clonotypes, the clonotypes found in all four sorted-subset donors had higher generation probabilities.

Using the deep immunoSEQ assay, multiplex PCR amplified TCR CDR3 regions from genomic DNA. Extracted genomic DNA from each cell subset was spread evenly across all wells of several immunoSEQ 96-well plates, with each plate serving as a replicate. For sorted subsets, around 200 ng genomic DNA, equal to about 30,000 T cell genomes, was loaded into each replicate PCR. Purified libraries were quantified with a Qubit 3.0 fluorometer, sized on a Bioanalyzer 2100, and re-quantified with the KAPA Library Quantification kit. Each immunoSEQ 96-well plate was sequenced on its own single-read 150-cycle Illumina NextSeq 550 flow cell. Per the source publication's procedure: Because only junctional sequences without quality scores were contained in the immunoSEQ output, filtering matching that applied to full-length reads could not be performed. To assign V/J genes and CDR3, sequences were annotated using PyIR, a Python wrapper for IgBLAST v1.9, with IMGT germline references. Reads with weak V/J assignments (E-value above 1e-6), missing CDR3, stop codons, out-of-frame junctions, or ambiguous translated residues were removed. V3J clonotypes were defined as sequences sharing an identical inferred V gene, J gene, and CDR3 amino acid sequence. The percentage overlap between two repertoires was calculated by dividing the number of shared unique clonotypes by the size of the smaller repertoire. Three approaches were used to assess repertoire richness: RTK rarefaction, the Chao1 estimator, and Recon v2.1 estimates of unobserved clonotypes. For all TCRbeta clonotypes obtained by the gDNA method from four donors, generation probabilities were computed with OLGA. The table comes from immuneACCESS by way of TCRdb, which keeps in-frame sequences with V and J called. Part of the clones is missing from these tables; in studies checked, under half for an unresolved V gene and the rest for unknown reasons. That table furnishes V, J and clone size, whereas the DNA furnished D and trimming. Here the sample has about 2 million clones; 90% to 95% occur a single time. Jointly, the top ten make up roughly 0.13% of the sample.

The donors were healthy, HIV-negative adults with no recently reported acute infections or vaccinations. Every donor was a Caucasian adult living in Nashville, Tennessee, USA. Magnetic negative selection was used to enrich CD4+ T cells, after which naive cells were positively selected on CD45RA and the negative fraction became the memory subset. Blood was collected by leukapheresis, and PBMCs were isolated by Ficoll-Histopaque density gradient centrifugation and then cryopreserved in liquid nitrogen vapor phase. Analytical flow cytometry was used to check the purity and quantity of every magnetically sorted T cell population. From each sorted fraction, genomic DNA was isolated and quantified by UV absorbance on a Nanodrop 2000c. The CDR3 measures 13 amino acids from cysteine to phenylalanine. The retained sequence is limited to the CDR3, 39 bases, with the frame set at the first base. V is pared back by 3 bases and J by 2 bases, with 8 bases lying between the germline termini. CDR1 and CDR2 (SGHTA, FQGNSA) derive from the germline V gene.

The source is a man between 18 and 35 years old in good health. Material for sequencing was naive CD4+ T cells sorted from blood. In light of the paper, this sample's cell subset or site label describes: CD45RA+ positively selected. The chain joins TRBV7-2 to TRBJ2-7, and TRBD1 may be the D gene, going by 5 matching bases. In nucleotide form, the sequence is TGTGCCAGCAGCTTGTCGGACACCTACGAGCAGTACTTC. Translated, it reads CASSLSDTYEQYF.